This is a list of T cell receptor beta chains from one sample in a study of shared T cell receptors in the human thymus. The assay was immunoSEQ multiplex PCR, and TCRdb's table has in-frame clones only and misses some. This sample has hundreds of thousands of clones; around 78% occur once, and the top ten carry approximately 0.013%. This sample also appeared in a second study, on human thymus T cells.

Sequenced: thymocytes. The source is a boy in the first two years of life with a congenital heart defect. Each CDR3 is given with its conserved first and last residue. Each record gives: V gene, D gene, clone size, CDR3 length, J gene, CDR3 protein, CDR3 DNA. The D gene is left open where the match is weak. The size entry is marked missing in some rows and otherwise reads once, few, many or a size class.

V: TRBV4-3
D: -
size: -
length: 15
J: TRBJ2-5
CDR3: CASSQTGRDQETQYF
DNA: TGCGCCAGCAGCCAAACTGGGCGGGACCAAGAGACCCAGTACTTC

V: TRBV5-6
D: TRBD2
size: -
length: 15
J: TRBJ2-7
CDR3: CASSLARGSSYEQYF
DNA: TGTGCCAGCAGCTTGGCGCGGGGGAGCTCCTACGAGCAGTACTTC

V: TRBV7-2
D: TRBD1
size: -
length: 13
J: TRBJ2-1
CDR3: CASSQYRGDEQFF
DNA: TGTGCCAGCAGCCAATACAGGGGCGATGAGCAGTTCTTC

V: TRBV10-2
D: -
size: -
length: 10
J: TRBJ2-1
CDR3: CASSDSEQFF
DNA: TGCGCCAGCAGTGACTCTGAGCAGTTCTTC

V: TRBV7-6
D: TRBD1
size: -
length: 17
J: TRBJ2-3
CDR3: CASSCRDRGQGADTQYF
DNA: TGTGCCAGCAGTTGCCGGGACAGGGGGCAAGGAGCAGATACGCAGTATTTT

V: TRBV4-2
D: TRBD1
size: -
length: 15
J: TRBJ1-4
CDR3: CASSHPTGWDEKLFF
DNA: TGTGCCAGCAGCCACCCGACAGGGTGGGACGAAAAACTGTTTTTT

V: TRBV29-1
D: TRBD1
size: -
length: 17
J: TRBJ1-1
CDR3: CSVAAETGAHLNTEAFF
DNA: TGCAGCGTCGCCGCAGAGACAGGGGCCCACCTGAACACTGAAGCTTTCTTT

V: TRBV10-1
D: -
size: once
length: 16
J: TRBJ2-2
CDR3: CASIFTGIPNTGELFF
DNA: TGCGCCAGCATATTTACAGGGATACCCAACACCGGGGAGCTGTTTTTT

V: TRBV19
D: TRBD2
size: -
length: 17
J: TRBJ2-7
CDR3: CASSPPAREGLTYEQYF
DNA: TGTGCCAGTAGTCCCCCGGCCCGGGAGGGACTTACCTACGAGCAGTACTTC

V: TRBV13
D: TRBD1
size: -
length: 15
J: TRBJ2-7
CDR3: CASSHPGQGANEQYF
DNA: TGTGCCAGCAGCCACCCGGGACAGGGGGCCAACGAGCAGTACTTC

V: TRBV7-6
D: TRBD1
size: few
length: 15
J: TRBJ2-7
CDR3: CASSFLQGSSYEQYF
DNA: TGTGCCAGCAGCTTCCTACAGGGGTCTTCCTACGAGCAGTACTTC

V: TRBV18
D: -
size: -
length: 13
J: TRBJ2-7
CDR3: CASSTSPTNEQYF
DNA: TGTGCCAGCTCCACTAGCCCGACAAACGAGCAGTACTTC

V: TRBV28
D: TRBD1
size: -
length: 16
J: TRBJ2-1
CDR3: CASSFLEGQGSHEQFF
DNA: TGTGCCAGCAGTTTCTTAGAGGGACAGGGTTCGCATGAGCAGTTCTTC

V: TRBV9
D: -
size: -
length: 16
J: TRBJ2-1
CDR3: CASSVGGPFRPNEQFF
DNA: TGTGCCAGCAGCGTAGGAGGCCCCTTCAGACCCAATGAGCAGTTCTTC

V: TRBV5-1
D: TRBD1
size: once
length: 13
J: TRBJ2-7
CDR3: CASAGTGGYEQYF
DNA: TGCGCCAGCGCCGGGACAGGGGGCTACGAGCAGTACTTC

V: TRBV9
D: -
size: -
length: 16
J: TRBJ2-2
CDR3: CASSVAEGGTTGELFF
DNA: TGTGCCAGCAGCGTAGCGGAGGGAGGTACCACCGGGGAGCTGTTTTTT

V: TRBV5-4
D: TRBD2
size: -
length: 15
J: TRBJ2-7
CDR3: CASSLAGTSGSGQYF
DNA: TGTGCCAGCAGCTTGGCCGGGACTAGCGGGAGCGGGCAGTACTTC

V: TRBV5-1
D: -
size: -
length: 15
J: TRBJ1-2
CDR3: CASSPRQFSPYGYTF
DNA: TGCGCCAGCAGCCCTAGACAGTTCTCCCCTTATGGCTACACCTTC